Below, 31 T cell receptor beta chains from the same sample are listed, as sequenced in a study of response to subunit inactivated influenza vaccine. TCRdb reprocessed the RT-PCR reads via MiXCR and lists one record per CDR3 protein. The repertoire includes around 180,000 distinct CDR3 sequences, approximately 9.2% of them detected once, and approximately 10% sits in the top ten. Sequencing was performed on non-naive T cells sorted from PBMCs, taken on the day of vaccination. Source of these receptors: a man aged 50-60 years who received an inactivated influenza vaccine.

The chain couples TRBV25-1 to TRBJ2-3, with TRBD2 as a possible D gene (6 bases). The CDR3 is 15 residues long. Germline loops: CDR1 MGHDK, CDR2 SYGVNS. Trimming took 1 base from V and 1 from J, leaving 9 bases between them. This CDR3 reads CASSESGGGTDTQYF. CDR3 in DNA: TGTGCCAGCAGTGAATCAGGCGGGGGCACAGATACGCAGTATTTT. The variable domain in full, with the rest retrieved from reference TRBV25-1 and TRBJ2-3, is EADIYQTPRYLVIGTGKKITLECSQTMGHDKMYWYQQDPGMELHLIHYSYGVNSTEKGDLSSESTVSRIRTEHFPLTLESARPSHTSQYLCASSESGGGTDTQYFGPGTRLTVL.

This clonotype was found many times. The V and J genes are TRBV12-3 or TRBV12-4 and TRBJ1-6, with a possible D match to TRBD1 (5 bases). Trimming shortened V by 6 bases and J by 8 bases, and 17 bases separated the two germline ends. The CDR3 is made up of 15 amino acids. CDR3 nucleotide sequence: TGTGCCAGCAGCTCCCTCGCAGGGATCGATTCACCCCTCCACTTT. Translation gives CASSSLAGIDSPLHF.

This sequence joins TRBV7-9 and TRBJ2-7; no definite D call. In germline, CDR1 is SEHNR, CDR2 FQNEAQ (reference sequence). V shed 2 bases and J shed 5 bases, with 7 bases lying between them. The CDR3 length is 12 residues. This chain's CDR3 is CASSLLADEQYF. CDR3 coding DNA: TGTGCCAGCAGCTTATTGGCGGACGAGCAGTACTTC.

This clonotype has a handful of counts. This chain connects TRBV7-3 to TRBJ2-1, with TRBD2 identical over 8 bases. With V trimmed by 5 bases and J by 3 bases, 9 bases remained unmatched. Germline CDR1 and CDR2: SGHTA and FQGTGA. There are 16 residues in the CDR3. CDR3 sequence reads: CASSPTPAGGYNEQFF. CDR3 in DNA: TGTGCCAGCAGCCCAACTCCGGCGGGAGGCTACAATGAGCAGTTCTTC. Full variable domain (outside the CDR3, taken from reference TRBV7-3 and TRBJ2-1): GAGVSQTPSNKVTEKGKYVELRCDPISGHTALYWYRQSLGQGPEFLIYFQGTGAADDSGLPNDRFFAVRPEGSVSTLKIQRTERGDSAVYLCASSPTPAGGYNEQFFGPGTRLTVL.

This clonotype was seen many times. DNA for the CDR3: TGTGCCAGCGAACGACAAGATCAGCCCCAGCATTTT. The encoded protein is CASERQDQPQHF. The V call is TRBV6-6, the J call TRBJ1-5; D remains ambiguous. This CDR3 is 12 amino acids long. Germline CDR1 reads MNHNY; CDR2 reads SVGAGI (reference sequence). With 8 bases removed from V and 5 bases from J, the gap between germline ends came to 10 bases.

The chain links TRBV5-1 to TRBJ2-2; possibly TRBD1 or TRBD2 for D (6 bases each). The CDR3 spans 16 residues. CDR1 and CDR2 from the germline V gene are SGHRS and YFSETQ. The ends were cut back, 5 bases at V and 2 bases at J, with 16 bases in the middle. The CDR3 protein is CASRRMGGQNTGELFF. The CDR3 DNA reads TGCGCCAGCAGGCGTATGGGGGGACAAAACACCGGGGAGCTGTTTTTT.

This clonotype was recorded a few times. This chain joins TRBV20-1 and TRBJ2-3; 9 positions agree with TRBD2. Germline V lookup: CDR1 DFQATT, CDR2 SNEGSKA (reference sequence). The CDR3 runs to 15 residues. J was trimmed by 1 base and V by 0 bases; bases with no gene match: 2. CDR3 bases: TGCAGTGCTAGAGATCGACTAGCGGGCACAGATACGCAGTATTTT. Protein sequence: CSARDRLAGTDTQYF.

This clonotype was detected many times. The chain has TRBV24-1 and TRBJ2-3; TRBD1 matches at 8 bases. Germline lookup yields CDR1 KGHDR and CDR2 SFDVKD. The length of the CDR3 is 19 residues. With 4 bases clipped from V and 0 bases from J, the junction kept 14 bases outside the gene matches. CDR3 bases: TGTGCCACCAGTGAGCTGGGCAGGGGGCAAGGGTTGAGCACAGATACGCAGTATTTT. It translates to CATSELGRGQGLSTDTQYF.

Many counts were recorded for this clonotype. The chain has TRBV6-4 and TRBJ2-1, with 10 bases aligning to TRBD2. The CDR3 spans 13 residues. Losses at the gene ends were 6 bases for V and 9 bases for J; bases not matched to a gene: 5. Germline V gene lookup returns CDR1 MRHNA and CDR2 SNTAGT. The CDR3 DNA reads TGTGCCAGCAGCGCAGTAGCGGGAGGTGAGCAGTTCTTC. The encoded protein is CASSAVAGGEQFF.

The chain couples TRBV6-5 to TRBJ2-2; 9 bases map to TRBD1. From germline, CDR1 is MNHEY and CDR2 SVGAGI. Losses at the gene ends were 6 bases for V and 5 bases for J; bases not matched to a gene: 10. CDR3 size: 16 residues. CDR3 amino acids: CASSYQGTGLTGELFF. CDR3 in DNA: TGTGCCAGCAGCTATCAAGGGACAGGGTTGACCGGGGAGCTGTTTTTT.

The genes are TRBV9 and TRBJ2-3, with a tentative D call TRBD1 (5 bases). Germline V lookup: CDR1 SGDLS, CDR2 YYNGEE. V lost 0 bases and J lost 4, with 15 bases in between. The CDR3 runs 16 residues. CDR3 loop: CASSVGAGKIADTQYF. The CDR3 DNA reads TGTGCCAGCAGCGTAGGTGCAGGGAAGATCGCAGATACGCAGTATTTT.

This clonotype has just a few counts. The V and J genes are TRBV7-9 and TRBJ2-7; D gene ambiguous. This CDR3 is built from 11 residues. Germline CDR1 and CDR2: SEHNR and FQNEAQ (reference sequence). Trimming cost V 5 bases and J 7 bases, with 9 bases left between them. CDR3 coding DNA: TGTGCCAGCAGCCCCGGCCGGGAGCAGTACTTC. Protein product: CASSPGREQYF.

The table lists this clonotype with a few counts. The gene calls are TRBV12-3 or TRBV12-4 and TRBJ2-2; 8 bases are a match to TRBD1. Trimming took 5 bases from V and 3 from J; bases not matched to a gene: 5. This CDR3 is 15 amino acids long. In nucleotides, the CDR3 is TGTGCCAGCAGTGGTTCGACAGGGGACACCGGGGAGCTGTTTTTT. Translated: CASSGSTGDTGELFF.

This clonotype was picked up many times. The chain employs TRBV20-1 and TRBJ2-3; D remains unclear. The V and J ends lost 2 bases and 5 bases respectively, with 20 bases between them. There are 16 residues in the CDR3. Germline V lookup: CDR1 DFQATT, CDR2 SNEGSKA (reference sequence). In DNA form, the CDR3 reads TGCAGTGCTAGAATCAGAAAAAAGATATTTGGAGATACGCAGTATTTT. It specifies CSARIRKKIFGDTQYF.

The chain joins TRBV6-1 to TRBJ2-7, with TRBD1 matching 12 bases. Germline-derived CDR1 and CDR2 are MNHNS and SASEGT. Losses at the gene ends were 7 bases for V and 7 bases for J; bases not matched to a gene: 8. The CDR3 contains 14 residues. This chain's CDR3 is CASTRDRGLGEQYF. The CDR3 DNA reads TGTGCCAGCACCCGGGACAGGGGGCTCGGGGAGCAGTACTTC.

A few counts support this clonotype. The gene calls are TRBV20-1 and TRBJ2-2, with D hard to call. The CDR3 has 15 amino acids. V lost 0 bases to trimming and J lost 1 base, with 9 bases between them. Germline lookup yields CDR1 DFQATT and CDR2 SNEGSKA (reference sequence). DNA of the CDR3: TGCAGTGCTAGAGATTCCCAGCGGAACACCGGGGAGCTGTTTTTT. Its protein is CSARDSQRNTGELFF.

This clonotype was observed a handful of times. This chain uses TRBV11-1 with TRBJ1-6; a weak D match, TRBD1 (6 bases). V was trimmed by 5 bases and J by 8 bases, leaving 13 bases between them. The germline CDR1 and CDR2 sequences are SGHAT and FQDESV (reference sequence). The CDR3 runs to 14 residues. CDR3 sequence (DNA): TGTGCCAGCAGCCTTCAAGGGGGGCATTCACCCCTCCACTTT. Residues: CASSLQGGHSPLHF.

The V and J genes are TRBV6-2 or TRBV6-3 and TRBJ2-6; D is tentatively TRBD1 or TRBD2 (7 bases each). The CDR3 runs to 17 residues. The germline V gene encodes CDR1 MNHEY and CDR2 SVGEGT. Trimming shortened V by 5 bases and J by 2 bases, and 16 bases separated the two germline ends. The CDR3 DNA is TGTGCCAGCAGTACAGAGACAGGGAGGGCTGGGGCCAACGTCCTGACTTTC. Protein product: CASSTETGRAGANVLTF.

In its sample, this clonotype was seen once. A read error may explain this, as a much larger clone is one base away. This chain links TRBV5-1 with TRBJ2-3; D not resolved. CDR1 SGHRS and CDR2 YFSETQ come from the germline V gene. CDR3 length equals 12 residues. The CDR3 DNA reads TGCGCCAGCAGCCTACCCACAGATACGCACTATTTT. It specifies CASSLPTDTHYF.

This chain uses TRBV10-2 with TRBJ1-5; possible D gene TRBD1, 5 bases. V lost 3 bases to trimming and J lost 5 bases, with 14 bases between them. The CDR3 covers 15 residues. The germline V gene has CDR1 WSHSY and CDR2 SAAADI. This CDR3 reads CASSEPGSGHQPQHF. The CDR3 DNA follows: TGCGCCAGCAGTGAACCAGGGTCAGGCCATCAGCCCCAGCATTTT.

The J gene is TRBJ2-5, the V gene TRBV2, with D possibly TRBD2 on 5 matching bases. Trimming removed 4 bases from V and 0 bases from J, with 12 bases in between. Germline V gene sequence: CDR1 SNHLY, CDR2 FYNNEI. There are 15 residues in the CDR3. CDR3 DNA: TGTGCCAGCAGTGGGGCGGACTCCAACCAAGAGACCCAGTACTTC. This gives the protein CASSGADSNQETQYF.

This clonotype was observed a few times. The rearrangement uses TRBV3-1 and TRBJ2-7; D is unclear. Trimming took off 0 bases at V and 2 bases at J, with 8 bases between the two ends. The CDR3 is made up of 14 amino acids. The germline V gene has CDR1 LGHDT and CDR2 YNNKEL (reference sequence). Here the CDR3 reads CASSQDPRTYEQYF. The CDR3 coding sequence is TGTGCCAGCAGCCAAGATCCTCGGACCTACGAGCAGTACTTC.

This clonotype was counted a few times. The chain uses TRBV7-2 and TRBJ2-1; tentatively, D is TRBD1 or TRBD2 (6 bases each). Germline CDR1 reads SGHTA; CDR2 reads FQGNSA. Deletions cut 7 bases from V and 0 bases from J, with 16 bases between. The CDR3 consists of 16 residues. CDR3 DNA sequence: TGTGCCAGCACCGTCAGGGGAGGTGCCTCCTACAATGAGCAGTTCTTC. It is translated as CASTVRGGASYNEQFF. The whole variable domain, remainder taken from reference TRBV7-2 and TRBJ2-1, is GAGVSQSPSNKVTEKGKDVELRCDPISGHTALYWYRQSLGQGLEFLIYFQGNSAPDKSGLPSDRFSAERTGGSVSTLTIQRTQQEDSAVYLCASTVRGGASYNEQFFGPGTRLTVL.

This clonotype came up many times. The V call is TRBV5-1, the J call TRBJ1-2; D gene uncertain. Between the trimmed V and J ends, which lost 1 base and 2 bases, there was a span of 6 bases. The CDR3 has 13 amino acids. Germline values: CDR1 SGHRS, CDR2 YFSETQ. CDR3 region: CASSLRVNYGYTF. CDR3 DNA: TGCGCCAGCAGCTTGAGGGTCAACTATGGCTACACCTTC.

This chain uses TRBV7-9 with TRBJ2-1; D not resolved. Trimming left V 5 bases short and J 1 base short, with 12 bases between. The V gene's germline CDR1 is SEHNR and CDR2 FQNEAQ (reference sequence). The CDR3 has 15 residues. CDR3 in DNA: TGTGCCAGCAGCCCCGACCGCTATTCCTACAATGAGCAGTTCTTC. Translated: CASSPDRYSYNEQFF. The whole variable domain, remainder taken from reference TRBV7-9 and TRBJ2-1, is DTGVSQNPRHKITKRGQNVTFRCDPISEHNRLYWYRQTLGQGPEFLTYFQNEAQLEKSRLLSDRFSAERPKGSFSTLEIQRTEQGDSAMYLCASSPDRYSYNEQFFGPGTRLTVL.

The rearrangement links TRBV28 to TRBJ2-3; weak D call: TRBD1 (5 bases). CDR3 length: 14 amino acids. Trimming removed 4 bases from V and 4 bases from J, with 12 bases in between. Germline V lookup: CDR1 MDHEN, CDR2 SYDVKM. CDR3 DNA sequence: TGTGCCAGCAGTTCCATCCAACAGGCAGATACGCAGTATTTT. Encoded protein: CASSSIQQADTQYF.

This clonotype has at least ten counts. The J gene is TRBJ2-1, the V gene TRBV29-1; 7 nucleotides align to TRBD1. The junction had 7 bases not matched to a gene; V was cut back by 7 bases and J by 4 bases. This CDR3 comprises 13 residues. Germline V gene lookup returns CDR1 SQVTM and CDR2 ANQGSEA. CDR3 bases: TGCAGCGCTAACCGGGACAGTTACAATGAGCAGTTCTTC. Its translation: CSANRDSYNEQFF.

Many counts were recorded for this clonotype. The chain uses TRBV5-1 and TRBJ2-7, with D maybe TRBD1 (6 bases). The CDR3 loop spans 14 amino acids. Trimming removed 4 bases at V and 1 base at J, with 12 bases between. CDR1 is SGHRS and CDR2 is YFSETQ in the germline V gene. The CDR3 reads CASSKTTGSYEQYF. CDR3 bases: TGCGCCAGCAGCAAAACCACAGGGTCCTACGAGCAGTACTTC.

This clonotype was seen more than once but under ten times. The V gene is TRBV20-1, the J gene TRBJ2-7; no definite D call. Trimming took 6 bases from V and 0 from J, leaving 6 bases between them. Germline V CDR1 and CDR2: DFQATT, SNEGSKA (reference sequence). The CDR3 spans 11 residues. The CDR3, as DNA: TGCAGTGCAACCCACTCCTACGAGCAGTACTTC. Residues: CSATHSYEQYF.

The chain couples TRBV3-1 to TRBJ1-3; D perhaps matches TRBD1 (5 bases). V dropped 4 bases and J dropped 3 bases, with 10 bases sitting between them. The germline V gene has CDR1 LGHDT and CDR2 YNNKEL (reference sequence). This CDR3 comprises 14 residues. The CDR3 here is CASSPRGGGNTIYF. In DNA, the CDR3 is TGTGCCAGCAGCCCCCGGGGCGGTGGAAACACCATATATTTT.

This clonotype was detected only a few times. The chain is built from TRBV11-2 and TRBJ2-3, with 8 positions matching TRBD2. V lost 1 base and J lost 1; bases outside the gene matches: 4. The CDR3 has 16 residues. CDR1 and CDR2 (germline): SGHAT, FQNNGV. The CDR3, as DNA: TGTGCCAGCAGCTTAGGTCTGCGGGGGGGCACAGATACGCAGTATTTT. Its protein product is CASSLGLRGGTDTQYF.